The 20 T cell receptor beta chains listed next were all sequenced from one sample in a study of shared clonotypes between healthy human individuals. The repertoire was sequenced with immunoSEQ multiplex PCR; TCRdb's copy has only in-frame clones and lacks some. The data hold around 300,000 clones, with about nine tenths observed a single time. The specimen sequenced was memory CD8+ T cells sorted from blood. Subset given: CD45RO+ cells pooled with CCR7-negative TemRA cells. The receptors originated from a man aged 18 to 29 in good health.

The chain has TRBV5-6 and TRBJ2-7, with D maybe TRBD1 (6 bases). The V and J ends lost 3 bases and 2 bases respectively, with 9 bases between them. This CDR3 is built from 13 residues. Germline CDR1 is SGHDT and CDR2 is YYEEEE. CDR3 region: CASSWTVTYEQYF. In DNA form, the CDR3 reads TGTGCCAGCAGCTGGACAGTTACCTACGAGCAGTACTTC.

The rearrangement uses TRBV4-1 and TRBJ2-2; 7 bases match TRBD2. CDR3 length: 15 amino acids. From germline, CDR1 is MGHRA and CDR2 YSYEKL. Trimming took 4 bases from V and 5 from J; bases not matched to a gene: 7. The CDR3 nucleotides are TGCGCCAGCAGCCCCGGACTAGGAGGGACCGGGGAGCTGTTTTTT. Amino acid sequence: CASSPGLGGTGELFF.

The chain combines TRBV2 with TRBJ1-6; D is ambiguous. The CDR3 has 14 amino acids. Germline lookup yields CDR1 SNHLY and CDR2 FYNNEI. Trimming took off 7 bases at V and 10 bases at J, with 17 bases between the two ends. CDR3: CASIPLGGLSPLHF. CDR3 DNA sequence: TGTGCCAGCATCCCCCTGGGTGGCCTATCACCCCTCCACTTT. Filled out from reference TRBV2 and TRBJ1-6, the complete variable domain reads EPEVTQTPSHQVTQMGQEVILRCVPISNHLYFYWYRQILGQKVEFLVSFYNNEISEKSEIFDDQFSVERPDGSNFTLKIRSTKLEDSAMYFCASIPLGGLSPLHFGNGTRLTVT.

This sequence joins TRBV7-2 and TRBJ2-5; 8 positions agree with TRBD2. Germline V gene data show CDR1 as SGHTA and CDR2 as FQGNSA. This CDR3 is 14 amino acids long. J lost 10 bases, V lost 5 bases, and 12 bases had no gene match. In DNA, the CDR3 is TGTGCCAGCAGCCCCCCTACGGGAGGGAGGAGCCAGTACTTC. Translating gives CASSPPTGGRSQYF.

V is TRBV5-1 and J is TRBJ2-7; 10 bases map to TRBD2. The CDR3 contains 15 residues. Germline V CDR1 and CDR2: SGHRS, YFSETQ. V lost 4 bases to trimming and J lost 2 bases; unmatched junction nucleotides: 6. The CDR3 bases are TGCGCCAGCAGCCACGGGACTAGCGTCCCCTACGAGCAGTACTTC. Translation gives CASSHGTSVPYEQYF.

The chain carries TRBV7-8 and TRBJ1-1; D call uncertain. The CDR3 consists of 14 residues. Trimming pared 5 bases from V and 1 base from J, leaving 11 bases between. Germline V gives CDR1 SGHVS, CDR2 FQNEAQ. The CDR3, as DNA: TGTGCCAGCAGCCAGGCCTCAGGGAACACTGAAGCTTTCTTT. This sequence encodes CASSQASGNTEAFF.

V and J are TRBV4-1 and TRBJ1-5, with no clear D. The CDR3 spans 13 residues. Germline CDR1 is MGHRA and CDR2 is YSYEKL. The V end was cut by 1 base, the J end by 7 bases, with 8 bases between. CDR3 nucleotides: TGCGCCAGCAGCCAAGTAGAGTGGCAGCCCCAGCATTTT. As protein: CASSQVEWQPQHF.

This sequence joins TRBV4-1 and TRBJ2-1; TRBD2 aligns across 7 bases. This CDR3 comprises 16 residues. V shed 1 base, J shed 3 bases, and the junction held 6 bases outside the gene matches. Germline assignment: CDR1 MGHRA and CDR2 YSYEKL. DNA of the CDR3: TGCGCCAGCAGCCAAGGGCCAGCGGGAAACTACAATGAGCAGTTCTTC. This encodes CASSQGPAGNYNEQFF.

This clone has a handful of counts. This rearrangement joins TRBV11-2 to TRBJ2-5; no reliable D call. The CDR3 extends over 14 amino acids. V lost 0 bases, J lost 1 base, and 6 bases lay in between. Germline values: CDR1 SGHAT, CDR2 FQNNGV. CDR3 loop: CASSLDLGQETQYF. As DNA, the CDR3 is TGTGCCAGCAGCTTAGATCTAGGCCAAGAGACCCAGTACTTC.

V and J are TRBV13 and TRBJ2-7, with D perhaps TRBD1 or TRBD2 (5 bases each). This CDR3 is 14 amino acids long. The V end was cut by 0 bases, the J end by 0 bases, with 6 bases between. Per the germline V gene, CDR1 is PRHDT and CDR2 is FYEKMQ (reference sequence). The CDR3, as DNA: TGTGCCAGCAGCTTAGGCGGGGCCTCCTACGAGCAGTACTTC. Its translation is CASSLGGASYEQYF. Combining the CDR3 with reference TRBV13 and TRBJ2-7 gives the whole variable domain AAGVIQSPRHLIKEKRETATLKCYPIPRHDTVYWYQQGPGQDPQFLISFYEKMQSDKGSIPDRFSAQQFSDYHSELNMSSLELGDSALYFCASSLGGASYEQYFGPGTRLTVT.

The chain combines TRBV2 with TRBJ2-1, with 9 nucleotides matching TRBD2. V shed 6 bases and J 3 bases; nucleotides not matched to a gene: 6. The CDR3 is 15 amino acids. Germline-derived CDR1 and CDR2 are SNHLY and FYNNEI. CDR3 in amino acids: CASRGAGGHYNEQFF. DNA of the CDR3: TGTGCCAGCAGAGGAGCGGGGGGCCACTACAATGAGCAGTTCTTC.

This clone was seen once. The chain has TRBV30 and TRBJ2-3, with 7 positions matching TRBD1. V shed 2 bases, J shed 2 bases, and the junction held 1 base outside the gene matches. This CDR3 has 13 amino acids. CDR1 and CDR2 (germline): GTSNPN, SVGIG (reference sequence). CDR3 sequence reads: CAWSTGVTDTQYF. The CDR3 nucleotides read TGTGCCTGGAGTACAGGGGTCACAGATACGCAGTATTTT.

The chain employs TRBV7-9 and TRBJ2-7, with D perhaps matching TRBD1 or TRBD2 (5 bases each). The V end lost 1 base, the J end lost 5 bases, and 15 bases lay between the germline ends. This CDR3 has 15 residues. CDR1 is SEHNR, CDR2 FQNEAQ, per germline (reference sequence). In DNA, the CDR3 is TGTGCCAGCAGCTTAGGCTGGGACCCTGTCGACGAGCAGTACTTC. Amino acid sequence: CASSLGWDPVDEQYF.

The chain employs TRBV10-3 and TRBJ1-1; the match to TRBD1 covers 12 bases. Germline loops: CDR1 ENHRY, CDR2 SYGVKD. V lost 6 bases, J lost 8 bases, and 7 bases stayed unmatched. The CDR3 covers 14 residues. The CDR3 coding sequence is TGTGCCATCAGCCTCCGGGACAGGGGGCAAGAAGCTTTCTTT. Translated, it gives CAISLRDRGQEAFF.

The chain carries TRBV4-3 and TRBJ2-2, with D possibly being TRBD2 (6 bases). The CDR3 loop spans 17 amino acids. V lost 0 bases, J lost 5 bases, and 16 bases lay in between. CDR1 is LGHNA, CDR2 YSLEER, per germline. CDR3 sequence: CASSQDGGSPGTGELFF. In nucleotides, the CDR3 is TGCGCCAGCAGCCAAGATGGGGGGTCCCCGGGGACCGGGGAGCTGTTTTTT.

In nucleotides, the CDR3 is TGTGCCATCAGTGAGGCGAGGGACCCCCTCGAGCAGTACTTC. Translated, it gives CAISEARDPLEQYF. This chain uses TRBV10-3 with TRBJ2-7; D is perhaps TRBD1 or TRBD2 (5 bases each). This CDR3 comprises 14 residues. CDR1 and CDR2 from the germline V gene are ENHRY and SYGVKD. Trimming stripped 2 bases from V and 6 bases from J, with 14 bases between.

The CDR3 is CASSIEGPKTEAFF. The CDR3 DNA sequence: TGTGCCAGTAGTATAGAGGGACCTAAGACTGAAGCTTTCTTT. This sequence joins TRBV19 and TRBJ1-1; possibly TRBD1 for D (5 bases). This CDR3 comprises 14 residues. Germline CDR1 reads LNHDA; CDR2 reads SQIVND (reference sequence). Trimming removed 0 bases from V and 5 bases from J, with 10 bases in between. Combining the CDR3 with reference TRBV19 and TRBJ1-1 gives the whole variable domain DGGITQSPKYLFRKEGQNVTLSCEQNLNHDAMYWYRQDPGQGLRLIYYSQIVNDFQKGDIAEGYSVSREKKESFPLTVTSAQKNPTAFYLCASSIEGPKTEAFFGQGTRLTVV.

CDR3: CASSSRVLYEQYF. CDR3 DNA: TGTGCCAGCAGCTCCCGGGTCCTATACGAGCAGTACTTC. The chain combines TRBV13 with TRBJ2-7, with unresolved D. Trimming pared 4 bases from V and 4 bases from J, leaving 11 bases between. In germline, CDR1 is PRHDT, CDR2 FYEKMQ (reference sequence). The CDR3 has 13 residues. Combining the CDR3 with reference TRBV13 and TRBJ2-7 gives the whole variable domain AAGVIQSPRHLIKEKRETATLKCYPIPRHDTVYWYQQGPGQDPQFLISFYEKMQSDKGSIPDRFSAQQFSDYHSELNMSSLELGDSALYFCASSSRVLYEQYFGPGTRLTVT.

V gene TRBV4-3 combines with J gene TRBJ2-7, with 8 bases fitting TRBD1. With V trimmed by 0 bases and J by 0 bases, 4 bases remained unmatched. In germline, CDR1 is LGHNA, CDR2 YSLEER. The CDR3 is made up of 16 amino acids. CDR3 amino acids: CASSQDRTGSSYEQYF. CDR3 DNA: TGCGCCAGCAGCCAAGACCGGACAGGGAGCTCCTACGAGCAGTACTTC.

The chain has TRBV4-3 and TRBJ1-3; D is undetermined. V shed 0 bases and J shed 0 bases, with 6 bases lying between them. CDR1 and CDR2 from the germline V gene are LGHNA and YSLEER. The CDR3 is 15 residues long. The CDR3 is CASSQDGLSGNTIYF. The CDR3 DNA is TGCGCCAGCAGCCAAGATGGGCTCTCTGGAAACACCATATATTTT.